The 2 T cell receptor beta chains in this list originate from one sample, sequenced in a study of T cell clonotyping in hematopoietic cell transplantation. TCRdb's copy holds only in-frame clones and misses some; the assay was immunoSEQ multiplex PCR. The sample records roughly 9,000 clones, approximately 94% being singletons. This material consisted of PBMCs, taken 100 days after allogeneic stem cell transplant. These receptors all stem from a male patient in his fifties who had an allogeneic stem cell transplant from a related donor, so T cells may come from the graft donor. Some clones in this sample may be carry-over from other donors' samples.

A note on this clone: Sequence at one end of the junction differs from germline and may be a read error. The chain recombines TRBV7-7 with TRBJ2-3; unclear D gene. The CDR3 extends over 15 amino acids. The germline CDR1 and CDR2 sequences are SSHAT and FNYEAQ (reference sequence). DNA for the CDR3: TGTGCTAGCAGCTTAGGAGATTCTAGCACAGATACGCAGTATTTT. Translating gives CASSLGDSSTDTQYF. Full variable domain (missing parts from reference TRBV7-7 and TRBJ2-3): GAGVSQSPRYKVTKRGQDVTLRCDPISSHATLYWYQQALGQGPEFLTYFNYEAQPDKSGLPSDRFSAERPEGSISTLTIQRTEQRDSAMYRCASSLGDSSTDTQYFGPGTRLTVL.

The gene calls are TRBV19 and TRBJ2-3; D possibly uses TRBD1 or TRBD2 (6 bases each). CDR3 length: 14 residues. Germline V gene sequence: CDR1 LNHDA, CDR2 SQIVND (reference sequence). Trimming took 2 bases from V and 14 from J, leaving 20 bases between them. In nucleotides, the CDR3 is TGTGCCAGTAGTATAAACACCGGCAGGGGAGGTCGGTATTTT. It encodes CASSINTGRGGRYF.